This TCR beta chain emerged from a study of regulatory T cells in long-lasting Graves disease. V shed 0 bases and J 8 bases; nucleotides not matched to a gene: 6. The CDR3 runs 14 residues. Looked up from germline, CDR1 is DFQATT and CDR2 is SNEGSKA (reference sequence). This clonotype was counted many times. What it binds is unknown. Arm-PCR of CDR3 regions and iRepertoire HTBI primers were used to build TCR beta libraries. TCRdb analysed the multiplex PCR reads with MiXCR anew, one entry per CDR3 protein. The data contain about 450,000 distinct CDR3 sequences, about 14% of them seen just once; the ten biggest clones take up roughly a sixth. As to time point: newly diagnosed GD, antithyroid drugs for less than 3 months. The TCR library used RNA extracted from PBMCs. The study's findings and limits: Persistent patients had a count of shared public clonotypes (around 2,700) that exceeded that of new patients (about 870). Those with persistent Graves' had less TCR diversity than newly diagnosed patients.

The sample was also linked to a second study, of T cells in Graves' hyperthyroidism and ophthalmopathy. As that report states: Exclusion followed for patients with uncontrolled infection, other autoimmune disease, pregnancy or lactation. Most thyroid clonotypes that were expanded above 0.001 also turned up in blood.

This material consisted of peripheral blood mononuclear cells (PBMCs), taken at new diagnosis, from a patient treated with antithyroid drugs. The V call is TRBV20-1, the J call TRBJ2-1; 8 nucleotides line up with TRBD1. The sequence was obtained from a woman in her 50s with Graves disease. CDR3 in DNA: TGCAGTGCTAGAGAGGGGCCAGGGGGCTATGAGCAGTTCTTC. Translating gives CSAREGPGGYEQFF.